Each of the 30 T cell receptor beta chains below was sequenced from the same sample in a study of shared clonotypes between healthy human individuals. Method: immunoSEQ multiplex PCR; TCRdb's copy keeps in-frame clones and lacks some. The table records fewer than 1.8 million clones, approximately 98.5% of them present only once. The sample comprised naive CD4+ T cells sorted from blood. The subset: CD45RA+ positively selected. These TCRs come from a man aged 30 to 39 in good health.

CDR3 residues: CSVEDPEGSGANVLTF. The CDR3 DNA reads TGCAGCGTTGAAGATCCGGAGGGGTCTGGGGCCAACGTCCTGACTTTC. This rearrangement joins TRBV29-1 to TRBJ2-6, with a tentative D call TRBD2 (6 bases). Trimming removed 0 bases at V and 1 base at J, with 10 bases between. The CDR3 runs 16 residues. CDR1 SQVTM and CDR2 ANQGSEA come from the germline V gene.

The chain is built from TRBV4-1 and TRBJ2-1, with D maybe TRBD1 (5 bases). Trimming pared 0 bases from V and 1 base from J, leaving 10 bases between. The CDR3 has 16 amino acids. Per the germline V gene, CDR1 is MGHRA and CDR2 is YSYEKL. The CDR3 bases are TGCGCCAGCAGCCAAGAGGCCCAGGGTTCCTACAATGAGCAGTTCTTC. This encodes CASSQEAQGSYNEQFF.

The chain combines TRBV7-2 with TRBJ1-2; D gene ambiguous. In germline, CDR1 is SGHTA, CDR2 FQGNSA. V lost 2 bases, J lost 5 bases, and 6 bases lay in between. This CDR3 has 12 residues. The CDR3 DNA is TGTGCCAGCAGCTTACCGGGATATGGCTACACCTTC. Translated, it gives CASSLPGYGYTF.

About this clone: Other nucleotide sequences in the sample specify the same CDR3. V usage is TRBV5-4 and J usage is TRBJ2-7, with D perhaps TRBD1 (6 bases). The germline gives CDR1 SGHNT, CDR2 YYREEE (reference sequence). Deletions cut 2 bases from V and 3 bases from J, with 6 bases between. The CDR3 covers 12 residues. CDR3 residues: CASSLQGYEQYF. CDR3 bases: TGTGCCAGCAGCTTACAGGGCTACGAGCAGTACTTC. Full variable domain (outside the CDR3, taken from reference TRBV5-4 and TRBJ2-7): ETGVTQSPTHLIKTRGQQVTLRCSSQSGHNTVSWYQQALGQGPQFIFQYYREEENGRGNFPPRFSGLQFPNYSSELNVNALELDDSALYLCASSLQGYEQYFGPGTRLTVT.

The V gene is TRBV10-1, the J gene TRBJ2-7; 12 bases map to TRBD2. The CDR3 is 15 residues long. Looked up from germline, CDR1 is WNHNN and CDR2 is SYGVQD (reference sequence). J lost 4 bases, V lost 3 bases, and 4 bases had no gene match. The CDR3 bases are TGCGCCAGCAGTGAAGGACTAGCGGGGCATTACGAGCAGTACTTC. It codes for CASSEGLAGHYEQYF.

The chain links TRBV4-1 to TRBJ2-5; 15 nucleotides line up with TRBD2. The CDR3 length is 18 residues. The V gene's germline CDR1 is MGHRA and CDR2 YSYEKL. The trim removed 0 bases at V and 8 bases at J, leaving 10 bases unmatched. The DNA for the CDR3 is TGCGCCAGCAGCCAAGAAGGAGGGACTAGCGGGAGGATAGAAACCCAGTACTTC. It yields the protein CASSQEGGTSGRIETQYF.

DNA of the CDR3: TGTGCCAGCAGCCAAGAGGCCACTTCCGCGAACACCGGGGAGCTGTTTTTT. Translating gives CASSQEATSANTGELFF. This rearrangement joins TRBV14 to TRBJ2-2; D is ambiguous. Trimming removed 0 bases at V and 0 bases at J, with 11 bases between. The CDR3 is 17 residues long. Germline lookup yields CDR1 SGHDN and CDR2 FVKESK.

This rearrangement joins TRBV5-6 to TRBJ2-7, with 8 positions matching TRBD1. Germline V lookup: CDR1 SGHDT, CDR2 YYEEEE. V lost 5 bases, J lost 3 bases, and 10 bases stayed unmatched. The CDR3 totals 15 residues. The CDR3: CASSWLSQGVYEQYF. The CDR3 DNA is TGTGCCAGCAGTTGGTTGTCACAGGGGGTCTACGAGCAGTACTTC.

DNA of the CDR3: TGTGCCAGCAGCGCCCCCGGGACTCCTCGGTCGGGGGCCAACGTCCTGACTTTC. Translating gives CASSAPGTPRSGANVLTF. The chain uses TRBV9 and TRBJ2-6; possible D gene TRBD2, 6 bases. The CDR3 totals 18 residues. V gave up 3 bases and J gave up 4 bases, with 20 bases separating them. CDR1 SGDLS and CDR2 YYNGEE come from the germline V gene.

This chain links TRBV27 with TRBJ2-3, with D hard to call. The germline V gene has CDR1 MNHEY and CDR2 SMNVEV (reference sequence). This CDR3 region has 12 residues. V lost 5 bases, J lost 9 bases, and 12 bases lay in between. In nucleotides, the CDR3 is TGTGCCAGCAGTCCGGAAGGAGACACGCAGTATTTT. Its protein product is CASSPEGDTQYF.

The table lists this clone with a count of one. The gene calls are TRBV18 and TRBJ2-3; 7 bases are shared with TRBD2. The CDR3 is made up of 14 amino acids. From germline, CDR1 is KGHSH and CDR2 LQKENI. With V trimmed by 0 bases and J by 5 bases, 2 bases remained unmatched. The CDR3 DNA is TGTGCCAGCTCACCACCGGCTAGCGGAGATACGCAGTATTTT. Amino acid sequence: CASSPPASGDTQYF.

The chain has TRBV7-3 and TRBJ2-7; possible D gene TRBD2, 6 bases. Trimming left V 4 bases short and J 3 bases short, with 10 bases between. Germline assignment: CDR1 SGHTA and CDR2 FQGTGA. The CDR3 runs 13 residues. DNA for the CDR3: TGTGCCAGCAGCTACGGAGGGGACTACGAGCAGTACTTC. Its translation is CASSYGGDYEQYF. Using reference TRBV7-3 and TRBJ2-7 for the parts outside the CDR3, the full variable domain is GAGVSQTPSNKVTEKGKYVELRCDPISGHTALYWYRQSLGQGPEFLIYFQGTGAADDSGLPNDRFFAVRPEGSVSTLKIQRTERGDSAVYLCASSYGGDYEQYFGPGTRLTVT.

This chain links TRBV6-1 with TRBJ2-6, with 8 bases lining up with TRBD1. V was pared by 1 base and J by 0 bases, with 2 bases of the junction left unmatched. There are 17 residues in the CDR3. Looked up from germline, CDR1 is MNHNS and CDR2 is SASEGT. The CDR3, as DNA: TGTGCCAGCAGTGAAGGGACAGGGCCCTCTGGGGCCAACGTCCTGACTTTC. It encodes CASSEGTGPSGANVLTF.

The table lists this clone with a count of one. The gene calls are TRBV29-1 and TRBJ2-1, with a weak D call TRBD2 (6 bases). The CDR3 runs to 15 residues. V lost 7 bases to trimming and J lost 0 bases, with 16 bases between them. Germline V gene data show CDR1 as SQVTM and CDR2 as ANQGSEA. The CDR3 sequence: CSAPGGRGSYNEQFF. The CDR3 DNA reads as TGCAGCGCGCCCGGGGGTAGGGGCTCCTACAATGAGCAGTTCTTC.

The chain couples TRBV2 to TRBJ2-7, with a weak D call TRBD1 (5 bases). Germline V gene lookup returns CDR1 SNHLY and CDR2 FYNNEI. The CDR3 runs to 14 residues. With 2 bases removed from V and 4 bases from J, the gap between germline ends came to 12 bases. CDR3 region: CASSEQGERYEQYF. The CDR3, as DNA: TGTGCCAGCAGTGAACAAGGGGAAAGATACGAGCAGTACTTC.

This chain joins TRBV11-2 and TRBJ1-3; the D gene is possibly TRBD1 (5 bases). Germline CDR1 SGHAT, CDR2 FQNNGV. Between the trimmed V and J ends, which lost 2 bases and 4 bases, there was a span of 9 bases. CDR3 length: 14 residues. The CDR3 nucleotides are TGTGCCAGCAGCTTATGGGGCGGCGGAAACACCATATATTTT. Its protein is CASSLWGGGNTIYF. The complete variable domain, with remaining parts taken from reference TRBV11-2 and TRBJ1-3, reads EAGVAQSPRYKIIEKRQSVAFWCNPISGHATLYWYQQILGQGPKLLIQFQNNGVVDDSQLPKDRFSAERLKGVDSTLKIQPAKLEDSAVYLCASSLWGGGNTIYFGEGSWLTVV.

The chain joins TRBV9 to TRBJ2-1; D might be TRBD2 (5 bases). The length of the CDR3 is 14 residues. V dropped 2 bases and J dropped 6 bases, with 12 bases sitting between them. From germline, CDR1 is SGDLS and CDR2 YYNGEE. The CDR3 DNA reads TGTGCCAGCAGCGTCCTAGCCGACTTCAATGAGCAGTTCTTC. The encoded protein is CASSVLADFNEQFF.

The CDR3 DNA reads TGTGCCAGCAGCTCTCGAATCAGCACAGATACGCAGTATTTT. The encoded protein is CASSSRISTDTQYF. The chain joins TRBV9 to TRBJ2-3; D unresolved. Germline lookup yields CDR1 SGDLS and CDR2 YYNGEE. CDR3 length equals 14 residues. Trimming pared 4 bases from V and 0 bases from J, leaving 9 bases between.

V usage is TRBV7-9 and J usage is TRBJ2-7, with 9 nucleotides matching TRBD2. The ends lost 2 bases at V and 7 bases at J; junction bases unmatched: 6. CDR1 and CDR2 from the germline V gene are SEHNR and FQNEAQ (reference sequence). The CDR3 covers 14 residues. The chain's CDR3 is CASSLIAGVGEQYF. CDR3 in DNA: TGTGCCAGCAGCTTAATAGCGGGAGTAGGAGAGCAGTACTTC.

Worth noting for this clone: Other DNA sequences in the same sample also yield this CDR3. V is TRBV6-5 and J is TRBJ2-7; the match to TRBD2 covers 13 bases. V gave up 9 bases and J gave up 3 bases; unmatched junction bases: 8. Germline V gene sequence: CDR1 MNHEY, CDR2 SVGAGI. CDR3 length: 15 residues. The DNA of the CDR3 is TGTGCCAGTTCCTCCAGACTAGCGGGAGGCTACGAGCAGTACTTC. This encodes CASSSRLAGGYEQYF.

The chain couples TRBV27 to TRBJ1-5, with no clear D. CDR1 is MNHEY, CDR2 SMNVEV, per germline (reference sequence). V dropped 4 bases and J dropped 7 bases, with 8 bases sitting between them. This CDR3 region has 12 residues. This CDR3 is CASSSYGQPQHF. CDR3 sequence (DNA): TGTGCCAGCAGTTCCTATGGGCAGCCCCAGCATTTT.

V usage is TRBV10-3 and J usage is TRBJ1-5, with TRBD1 matching over 7 bases. CDR3 length: 19 residues. Germline CDR1 and CDR2: ENHRY and SYGVKD. The junction had 19 bases not matched to a gene; V was cut back by 8 bases and J by 0 bases. The CDR3 here is CAISEGKGQSLYSNQPQHF. CDR3 DNA sequence: TGTGCCATCTCCGAGGGGAAGGGACAGTCCTTATATAGCAATCAGCCCCAGCATTTT.

V is TRBV9 and J is TRBJ2-3, with 7 bases matching TRBD1. Trimming removed 4 bases from V and 0 bases from J; junction bases left unmatched: 5. Germline V gene data show CDR1 as SGDLS and CDR2 as YYNGEE. The CDR3 has 15 amino acids. CDR3 bases: TGTGCCAGCAGCCCACCGGGACAGAGCACAGATACGCAGTATTTT. This translates into CASSPPGQSTDTQYF.

This rearrangement joins TRBV29-1 to TRBJ1-5; D is ambiguous. Deletions cut 7 bases from V and 9 bases from J, with 22 bases between. This CDR3 spans 14 amino acids. The V gene's germline CDR1 is SQVTM and CDR2 ANQGSEA. The CDR3 nucleotides read TGCAGCGCCCCATCGGGCCCCACGGGATTGCCCCAGCATTTT. It encodes CSAPSGPTGLPQHF.

The chain joins TRBV9 to TRBJ2-1, with a possible D match to TRBD2 (5 bases). Germline V CDR1 and CDR2: SGDLS, YYNGEE. The length of the CDR3 is 13 residues. V shed 0 bases and J shed 13 bases, with 14 bases lying between them. In nucleotides, the CDR3 is TGTGCCAGCAGCGTAGCTAGAGGGAAGTCTCAGTTCTTC. This translates into CASSVARGKSQFF.

The chain links TRBV11-2 to TRBJ2-7, with unresolved D. Per germline, CDR1 SGHAT and CDR2 FQNNGV. This CDR3 comprises 16 residues. The V end was cut by 5 bases, the J end by 0 bases, with 17 bases between. The CDR3 region has the DNA TGTGCCAGCAGCCCCCTTGGTGGGCGGAGCTCCTACGAGCAGTACTTC. Encoded protein: CASSPLGGRSSYEQYF.

J is TRBJ1-5 and V is TRBV30, with D unclear. The V and J ends lost 1 base and 0 bases respectively, with 13 bases between them. CDR3 size: 16 residues. Germline assignment: CDR1 GTSNPN and CDR2 SVGIG (reference sequence). Written as DNA, the CDR3 is TGTGCCTGGAGTGATTTCAGGATATCTAGCAATCAGCCCCAGCATTTT. It yields the protein CAWSDFRISSNQPQHF.

V gene TRBV5-1 combines with J gene TRBJ1-5; TRBD1 might be the D (6 bases). CDR3 length: 15 amino acids. Germline loops: CDR1 SGHRS, CDR2 YFSETQ. The V and J ends lost 1 base and 5 bases respectively, with 13 bases between them. CDR3 region: CASSLWGQPDQPQHF. CDR3 nucleotides: TGCGCCAGCAGCTTGTGGGGGCAGCCGGATCAGCCCCAGCATTTT.

The chain joins TRBV19 to TRBJ1-4; D remains unclear. Trimming cost V 6 bases and J 0 bases, with 8 bases left between them. The CDR3 is 14 residues long. Per germline, CDR1 LNHDA and CDR2 SQIVND (reference sequence). CDR3 in DNA: TGTGCCAGTAGAGACACACCAACTAATGAAAAACTGTTTTTT. Its translation: CASRDTPTNEKLFF. Combining the CDR3 with reference TRBV19 and TRBJ1-4 gives the whole variable domain DGGITQSPKYLFRKEGQNVTLSCEQNLNHDAMYWYRQDPGQGLRLIYYSQIVNDFQKGDIAEGYSVSREKKESFPLTVTSAQKNPTAFYLCASRDTPTNEKLFFGSGTQLSVL.

This chain links TRBV28 with TRBJ1-5; 7 bases match TRBD1. The CDR3 is 12 amino acids. Germline CDR1 MDHEN, CDR2 SYDVKM. V lost 8 bases and J lost 6; bases outside the gene matches: 4. This CDR3 reads CASRTGLQPQHF. The DNA for the CDR3 is TGTGCCAGCCGGACAGGTCTTCAGCCCCAGCATTTT.